A single count supports the clone carrying this T cell receptor beta chain. RNA in amounts of roughly 0.45 to 1 ug was reverse transcribed with random hexamers. TCRdb itself ran the immunoSEQ multiplex PCR reads through MiXCR, one entry per CDR3 protein. The data show over 300,000 distinct CDR3 sequences, with roughly 94% seen just once and less than 0.08% held by the top ten. This specimen belongs to a study of CD8 T cells in Susac syndrome. The germline CDR1 and CDR2 sequences are SQVTM and ANQGSEA. V was shortened by 7 bases and J by 2 bases, with 15 bases between the two germline ends. This CDR3 contains 14 residues. Negative isolation yielded CD8+ and CD4+ T cells; FACS enriched TEMRA cells.

The sequence was obtained from a human donor with multiple sclerosis. The chain carries TRBV29-1 and TRBJ1-3; D is possibly TRBD1 (5 bases). The source material was CD4+ T cells from PBMCs. In DNA, the CDR3 is TGCAGCGCCCTAGGGGAGGTAACTGGAAACACCATATATTTT. Encoded protein: CSALGEVTGNTIYF.